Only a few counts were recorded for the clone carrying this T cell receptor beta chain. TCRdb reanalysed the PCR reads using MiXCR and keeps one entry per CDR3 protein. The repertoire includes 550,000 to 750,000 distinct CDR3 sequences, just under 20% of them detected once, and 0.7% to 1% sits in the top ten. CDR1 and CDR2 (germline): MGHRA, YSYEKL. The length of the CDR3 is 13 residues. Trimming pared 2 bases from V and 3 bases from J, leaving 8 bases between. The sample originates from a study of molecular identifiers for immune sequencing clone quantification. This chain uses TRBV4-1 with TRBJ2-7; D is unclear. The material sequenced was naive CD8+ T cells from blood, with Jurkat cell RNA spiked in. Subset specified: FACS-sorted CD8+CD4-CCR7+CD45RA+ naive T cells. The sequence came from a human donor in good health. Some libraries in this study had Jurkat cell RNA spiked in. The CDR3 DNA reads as TGCGCCAGCAGCCAACAACCTAACTACGAGCAGTACTTC. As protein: CASSQQPNYEQYF.